One and the same sample provided the 32 T cell receptor beta chains below, sequenced in a study of shared clonotypes between healthy human individuals. Measured with immunoSEQ multiplex PCR; TCRdb has only the in-frame clones, and not every one. This repertoire shows a few million clones, more than 80% found once; its top ten account for under 0.45%. The sequencing sample was made of naive CD4+ T cells from PBMCs. The sample's subset: CD45RA+ positively selected. The origin of the receptors is a man between 18 and 35 years old in good health. Some clones in this sample may be carry-over from other donors' samples.

The chain joins TRBV2 to TRBJ2-1; 9 bases agree with TRBD2. Germline V gene sequence: CDR1 SNHLY, CDR2 FYNNEI. The J segment lost 8 bases and the V segment lost 7 bases, leaving 9 bases of the junction unmatched. The CDR3 is 14 residues long. CDR3 nucleotides: TGTGCCAGCATCACCGGGACTAGCAAGGATGAGCAGTTCTTC. Amino acid sequence: CASITGTSKDEQFF.

The chain carries TRBV6-6 and TRBJ1-1; possibly TRBD1 for D (5 bases). This CDR3 comprises 14 residues. Between the trimmed V and J ends, which lost 6 bases and 0 bases, there was a span of 11 bases. The germline V gene encodes CDR1 MNHNY and CDR2 SVGAGI (reference sequence). DNA of the CDR3: TGTGCCAGCAGCCGCGGGGCCGTGAACACTGAAGCTTTCTTT. Translation: CASSRGAVNTEAFF.

The chain employs TRBV5-1 and TRBJ2-3; no clear D. V gave up 5 bases and J gave up 3 bases, with 16 bases separating them. The V gene's germline CDR1 is SGHRS and CDR2 YFSETQ. The CDR3 consists of 15 residues. CDR3 sequence: CASSGKPLLTDTQYF. The CDR3 region has the DNA TGCGCCAGCAGTGGAAAACCCCTATTAACAGATACGCAGTATTTT.

The gene calls are TRBV7-8 and TRBJ2-3; 7 nucleotides align to TRBD2. The CDR3 sequence is 15 residues long. V was pared by 3 bases and J by 7 bases, with 10 bases of the junction left unmatched. Germline-derived CDR1 and CDR2 are SGHVS and FQNEAQ. The CDR3 DNA reads as TGTGCCAGCAGCTTCGGACTAGGGTTTCATTATACGCAGTATTTT. Translating it yields CASSFGLGFHYTQYF.

Regarding this clone: Other DNA sequences in this sample translate to the same CDR3. The chain joins TRBV5-4 to TRBJ2-3; 11 nucleotides match TRBD2. Per germline, CDR1 SGHNT and CDR2 YYREEE (reference sequence). Unmatched junction bases numbered 3, after V lost 3 bases and J lost 0 bases. The CDR3 extends over 16 amino acids. CDR3 residues: CASSSWTSGSTDTQYF. The CDR3 nucleotides are TGTGCCAGCAGCTCTTGGACTAGCGGGAGCACAGATACGCAGTATTTT.

Comments on this clone: Distinct nucleotide sequences in the sample also encode this CDR3. V gene TRBV5-1 combines with J gene TRBJ2-3; 9 bases align to TRBD1. Trimming removed 3 bases from V and 1 base from J; junction bases left unmatched: 3. This CDR3 region has 15 residues. Per germline, CDR1 SGHRS and CDR2 YFSETQ. CDR3 nucleotide sequence: TGCGCCAGCAGCTGGGGACAGGGCGGCACAGATACGCAGTATTTT. Translated, it gives CASSWGQGGTDTQYF.

The J gene is TRBJ2-5, the V gene TRBV7-7, with a tentative D call TRBD1 (6 bases). The V gene's germline CDR1 is SSHAT and CDR2 FNYEAQ (reference sequence). CDR3 length: 16 amino acids. V was shortened by 5 bases and J by 2 bases, with 18 bases between the two germline ends. CDR3 sequence (DNA): TGTGCCAGCAGCCAGACGCCGGGACATTTACAAGAGACCCAGTACTTC. Amino acids: CASSQTPGHLQETQYF.

V usage is TRBV7-9 and J usage is TRBJ2-3; D gene uncertain. The CDR3 loop spans 13 amino acids. The germline V gene has CDR1 SEHNR and CDR2 FQNEAQ (reference sequence). V was shortened by 5 bases and J by 2 bases, with 8 bases between the two germline ends. CDR3 amino acids: CASSPGPTDTQYF. CDR3 coding DNA: TGTGCCAGCAGCCCTGGACCCACAGATACGCAGTATTTT.

J is TRBJ2-1 and V is TRBV27, with 8 positions matching TRBD2. CDR3 length: 15 residues. Germline CDR1 MNHEY, CDR2 SMNVEV (reference sequence). Losses at the gene ends were 2 bases for V and 6 bases for J; bases not matched to a gene: 6. CDR3 region: CASSLVAGRVNEQFF. The CDR3 bases are TGTGCCAGCAGTTTAGTAGCGGGACGAGTCAATGAGCAGTTCTTC.

The V and J genes are TRBV10-3 and TRBJ2-1, with D perhaps matching TRBD2 (5 bases). There are 14 residues in the CDR3. Germline CDR1 is ENHRY and CDR2 is SYGVKD. Trimming removed 4 bases at V and 6 bases at J, with 13 bases between. DNA for the CDR3: TGTGCCATCAGTGGCCGAGCGGAGGTCAATGAGCAGTTCTTC. Its protein is CAISGRAEVNEQFF.

With regard to this clone: The same CDR3 is also encoded by other DNA sequences in this sample. This sequence joins TRBV5-1 and TRBJ1-4, with no clear D. The CDR3 loop spans 15 amino acids. Deletions cut 0 bases from V and 0 bases from J, with 6 bases between. The germline V gene encodes CDR1 SGHRS and CDR2 YFSETQ. The CDR3, as DNA: TGCGCCAGCAGCTTGGAGGGTGCAACTAATGAAAAACTGTTTTTT. Translating gives CASSLEGATNEKLFF.

With respect to this clone: In the same sample, other DNA sequences code for this CDR3. The chain couples TRBV5-1 to TRBJ2-3; 11 bases are shared with TRBD2. V lost 4 bases, J lost 0 bases, and 4 bases stayed unmatched. CDR3 length: 16 amino acids. CDR1 and CDR2 from the germline V gene are SGHRS and YFSETQ. The chain's CDR3 is CASSPGLAASTDTQYF. The CDR3 DNA reads as TGCGCCAGCAGCCCGGGACTAGCGGCTAGCACAGATACGCAGTATTTT. The variable domain in full, with the rest retrieved from reference TRBV5-1 and TRBJ2-3, is KAGVTQTPRYLIKTRGQQVTLSCSPISGHRSVSWYQQTPGQGLQFLFEYFSETQRNKGNFPGRFSGRQFSNSRSEMNVSTLELGDSALYLCASSPGLAASTDTQYFGPGTRLTVL.

V is TRBV27 and J is TRBJ2-2; D gene ambiguous. Germline values: CDR1 MNHEY, CDR2 SMNVEV (reference sequence). The CDR3 length is 14 residues. The germline V and J ends were trimmed by 6 bases and 1 base, with 9 bases remaining between them. For the CDR3, the DNA is TGTGCCAGCAGCACGCTGGGGAACACCGGGGAGCTGTTTTTT. Residues: CASSTLGNTGELFF.

The chain recombines TRBV11-2 with TRBJ2-1, with no clear D. With 3 bases removed from V and 4 bases from J, the gap between germline ends came to 10 bases. There are 14 residues in the CDR3. Germline CDR1 reads SGHAT; CDR2 reads FQNNGV. In DNA form, the CDR3 reads TGTGCCAGCAGCTTCGACGACCGATACAATGAGCAGTTCTTC. Residues: CASSFDDRYNEQFF.

The chain recombines TRBV6-1 with TRBJ2-1; 10 bases agree with TRBD2. The germline CDR1 and CDR2 sequences are MNHNS and SASEGT. The ends lost 4 bases at V and 4 bases at J; junction bases unmatched: 4. The CDR3 is 15 amino acids. This CDR3 reads CASSGSSGSYNEQFF. The CDR3 nucleotides read TGTGCCAGCAGTGGGTCTAGCGGGAGTTACAATGAGCAGTTCTTC.

The chain couples TRBV4-1 to TRBJ2-2; the D gene could be TRBD1 or TRBD2 (5 bases each). This CDR3 contains 17 residues. V lost 0 bases, J lost 6 bases, and 17 bases lay in between. Germline CDR1 reads MGHRA; CDR2 reads YSYEKL. The CDR3 loop reads CASSQDKRGGGAGELFF. CDR3 nucleotides: TGCGCCAGCAGCCAAGATAAGAGGGGTGGAGGAGCCGGGGAGCTGTTTTTT.

This clone was observed a single time. This chain connects TRBV27 to TRBJ1-5, with 10 bases aligning to TRBD1. The CDR3 has 14 amino acids. The V segment lost 5 bases and the J segment 7 bases; nucleotides outside the gene matches: 5. Germline CDR1 is MNHEY and CDR2 is SMNVEV (reference sequence). CDR3 protein: CASSTGQGYQPQHF. The CDR3 region has the DNA TGTGCCAGCAGTACGGGACAGGGGTACCAGCCCCAGCATTTT.

This sequence joins TRBV6-1 and TRBJ2-3; D gene ambiguous. CDR1 is MNHNS and CDR2 is SASEGT in the germline V gene. This CDR3 is built from 15 residues. V was trimmed by 3 bases and J by 2 bases, leaving 12 bases between them. The CDR3 is CASSDYSRATDTQYF. DNA of the CDR3: TGTGCCAGCAGTGATTATAGTAGGGCCACAGATACGCAGTATTTT.

This chain uses TRBV6-5 with TRBJ2-7; either TRBD1 or TRBD2 may fit D (6 bases each). This CDR3 is 15 amino acids long. V lost 0 bases, J lost 7 bases, and 16 bases lay in between. Germline values: CDR1 MNHEY, CDR2 SVGAGI. DNA of the CDR3: TGTGCCAGCAGTTACTCATTCACGGGGGCGGGAGAGCAGTACTTC. This sequence encodes CASSYSFTGAGEQYF.

The chain is built from TRBV28 and TRBJ1-5; D not resolved. CDR1 is MDHEN, CDR2 SYDVKM, per germline. Trimming removed 4 bases at V and 0 bases at J, with 16 bases between. The CDR3 spans 17 residues. In DNA, the CDR3 is TGTGCCAGCAGTTCTTTTCTGAGGGAGAATAGCAATCAGCCCCAGCATTTT. It codes for CASSSFLRENSNQPQHF.

V and J are TRBV18 and TRBJ1-1; D gene ambiguous. V was pared by 2 bases and J by 0 bases, with 19 bases between. The CDR3 loop spans 18 amino acids. Germline CDR1 reads KGHSH; CDR2 reads LQKENI. CDR3 bases: TGTGCCAGCTCACCAATGAGGCAGGATAGATTAATGAACACTGAAGCTTTCTTT. The encoded protein is CASSPMRQDRLMNTEAFF.

The rearrangement links TRBV11-2 to TRBJ2-4, with TRBD2 identical over 8 bases. V gave up 1 base and J gave up 9 bases; unmatched junction bases: 8. This CDR3 comprises 15 residues. Germline loops: CDR1 SGHAT, CDR2 FQNNGV. The CDR3 sequence is CASSLVAGGPGIQYF. Written as DNA, the CDR3 is TGTGCCAGCAGCTTAGTTGCGGGGGGCCCGGGCATTCAGTACTTC.

The genes are TRBV30 and TRBJ2-7; TRBD1 agrees at 7 bases. V lost 4 bases, J lost 2 bases, and 8 bases stayed unmatched. Germline lookup yields CDR1 GTSNPN and CDR2 SVGIG (reference sequence). This CDR3 is 14 amino acids long. CDR3 bases: TGTGCCTGGAATCCGGGACAGCCGACCTACGAGCAGTACTTC. It is translated as CAWNPGQPTYEQYF. The full variable domain, with the rest looked up from reference TRBV30 and TRBJ2-7, is SQTIHQWPATLVQPVGSPLSLECTVEGTSNPNLYWYRQAAGRGLQLLFYSVGIGQISSEVPQNLSASRPQDRQFILSSKKLLLSDSGFYLCAWNPGQPTYEQYFGPGTRLTVT.

The V and J genes are TRBV4-1 and TRBJ2-6; D unresolved. V was clipped by 1 base and J by 9 bases, with 10 bases between them. CDR3 length equals 14 residues. CDR1 is MGHRA and CDR2 is YSYEKL in the germline V gene. The CDR3, as DNA: TGCGCCAGCAGCCAAGGGAAGCTCAACAACGTCCTGACTTTC. This codes for CASSQGKLNNVLTF.

This chain uses TRBV29-1 with TRBJ1-2; 7 bases align to TRBD1. The CDR3 contains 14 residues. Per germline, CDR1 SQVTM and CDR2 ANQGSEA. The junction had 3 bases not matched to a gene; V was cut back by 2 bases and J by 0 bases. CDR3 sequence: CSVEPQGANYGYTF. The CDR3 DNA sequence: TGCAGCGTTGAACCCCAGGGGGCTAACTATGGCTACACCTTC.

J is TRBJ2-7 and V is TRBV7-8; a weak D match, TRBD2 (6 bases). The CDR3 covers 15 residues. CDR1 SGHVS and CDR2 FQNEAQ come from the germline V gene. Trimming cost V 1 base and J 2 bases, with 12 bases left between them. The CDR3 coding sequence is TGTGCCAGCAGCTTAGGCCTAGCGATTACCTACGAGCAGTACTTC. Translating it yields CASSLGLAITYEQYF.

The chain combines TRBV7-9 with TRBJ2-7, with TRBD1 matching over 8 bases. Germline assignment: CDR1 SEHNR and CDR2 FQNEAQ (reference sequence). The CDR3 has 14 amino acids. J gave up 1 base and V 10 bases, and 9 bases lay outside the gene matches. CDR3 sequence (DNA): TGTGCCACCACGAGGTGGGACAGGTCCTACGAGCAGTACTTC. Its translation: CATTRWDRSYEQYF. The variable domain in full, completed from reference TRBV7-9 and TRBJ2-7, reads DTGVSQNPRHKITKRGQNVTFRCDPISEHNRLYWYRQTLGQGPEFLTYFQNEAQLEKSRLLSDRFSAERPKGSFSTLEIQRTEQGDSAMYLCATTRWDRSYEQYFGPGTRLTVT.

The chain couples TRBV10-3 to TRBJ2-3, with 7 bases aligning to TRBD1. The length of the CDR3 is 14 residues. With V trimmed by 10 bases and J by 1 base, 8 bases remained unmatched. Germline-derived CDR1 and CDR2 are ENHRY and SYGVKD. The CDR3 here is CATRGRQGTDTQYF. The CDR3 nucleotides are TGTGCCACGAGGGGGCGACAGGGCACAGATACGCAGTATTTT.

To note about this clone: The identical CDR3 is also encoded by other nucleotide sequences in the sample. The chain recombines TRBV9 with TRBJ2-7, with 8 bases matching TRBD2. V shed 2 bases, J shed 4 bases, and the junction held 2 bases outside the gene matches. This CDR3 has 13 residues. CDR1 is SGDLS and CDR2 is YYNGEE in the germline V gene. The CDR3 nucleotides are TGTGCCAGCAGCGTTACTAGCGGATACGAGCAGTACTTC. Amino acids: CASSVTSGYEQYF.

The chain uses TRBV21-1 and TRBJ1-4. TRBV21-1 is deemed a pseudogene. This CDR3 is 16 amino acids long. CDR3 sequence reads: CASIKYSSSLNEKLFF. The CDR3 DNA is TGTGCCAGCATCAAGTACTCCTCCTCACTTAATGAAAAACTGTTTTTT.

The V call is TRBV28, the J call TRBJ2-5, with D perhaps TRBD2 (5 bases). Trimming removed 8 bases at V and 1 base at J, with 11 bases between. Germline-derived CDR1 and CDR2 are MDHEN and SYDVKM. The CDR3 sequence is 13 residues long. CDR3 amino acids: CASLTSLQETQYF. The DNA of the CDR3 is TGTGCCAGCTTAACTAGTCTCCAAGAGACCCAGTACTTC.

This chain joins TRBV11-2 and TRBJ2-7, with D perhaps TRBD1 (6 bases). The V end was cut by 11 bases, the J end by 4 bases, with 12 bases between. The CDR3 has 11 residues. Germline CDR1 SGHAT, CDR2 FQNNGV. CDR3 bases: TGTGCCGTGGGGACACAATACGAGCAGTACTTC. This gives the protein CAVGTQYEQYF.